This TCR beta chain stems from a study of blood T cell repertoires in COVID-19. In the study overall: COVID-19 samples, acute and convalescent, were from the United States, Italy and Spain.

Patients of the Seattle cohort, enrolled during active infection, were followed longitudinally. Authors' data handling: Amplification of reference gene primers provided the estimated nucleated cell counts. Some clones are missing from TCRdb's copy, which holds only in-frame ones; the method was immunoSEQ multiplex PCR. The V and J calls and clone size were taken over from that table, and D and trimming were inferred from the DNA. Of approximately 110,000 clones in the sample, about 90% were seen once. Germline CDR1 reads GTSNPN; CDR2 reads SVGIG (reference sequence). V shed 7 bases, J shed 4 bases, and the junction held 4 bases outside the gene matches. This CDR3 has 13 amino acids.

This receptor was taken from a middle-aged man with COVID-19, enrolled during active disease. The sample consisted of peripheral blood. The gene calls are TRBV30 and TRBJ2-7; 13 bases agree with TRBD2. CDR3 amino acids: CASWTSGSYEQYF. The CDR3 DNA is TGTGCCTCCTGGACTAGCGGGAGTTACGAGCAGTACTTC.